This TCR beta chain emerged from a study of T cell responses to AZD1222 COVID-19 vaccine. Study-level points and caveats: Recipients of two AZD1222 doses showed rising Spike-specific TCR breadth and depth. Of spike-specific TCRs, nearly half reportedly target regions left unmutated in variants.

With respect to this clone: What it binds is unknown.

The CDR3 is 14 amino acids. The V gene lost 2 bases and the J gene lost 11 bases, with 16 bases spanning the gap. Germline V lookup: CDR1 LNHDA, CDR2 SQIVND (reference sequence). Clones were sequenced by immunoSEQ multiplex PCR, and TCRdb holds only the in-frame ones, with some missing. The sample shows around 87,000 clones, 85% to 90% of them seen only once. This TCR was recovered from an adult who received the AZD1222 COVID-19 vaccine. The chain combines TRBV19 with TRBJ1-5; tentative D call: TRBD1 (6 bases). The sequences come from peripheral blood, collected 28 days after the second AZD1222 dose. The CDR3 DNA is TGTGCCAGTAGTATAATAACAGGGCTCGCGTCCCAGCATTTT. Amino acid sequence: CASSIITGLASQHF.